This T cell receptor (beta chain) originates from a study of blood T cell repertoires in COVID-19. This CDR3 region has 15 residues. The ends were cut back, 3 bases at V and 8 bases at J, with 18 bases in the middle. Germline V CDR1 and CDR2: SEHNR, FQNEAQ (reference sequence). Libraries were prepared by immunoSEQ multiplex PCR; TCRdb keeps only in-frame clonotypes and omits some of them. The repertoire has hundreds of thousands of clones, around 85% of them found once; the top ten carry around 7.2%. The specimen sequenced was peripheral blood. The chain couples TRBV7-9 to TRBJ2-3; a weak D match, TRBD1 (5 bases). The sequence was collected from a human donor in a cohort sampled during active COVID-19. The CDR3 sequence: CASSLGTQRGGTQYF. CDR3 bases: TGTGCCAGCAGCTTGGGTACCCAAAGGGGTGGTACGCAGTATTTT.